One and the same sample provided the 6 T cell receptor beta chains below, sequenced in a study of a mutant IDH1 vaccine in newly diagnosed glioma. Time point defined: week 23, last vaccination. With topical imiquimod, each dose of the vaccine consisted of 300 ug of mutant IDH1 20-mer peptide. Their target antigens are unknown. Method: immunoSEQ multiplex PCR; TCRdb's copy keeps in-frame clones and lacks some. The table records under 45,000 clones, 80% to 95% of them present only once. Sequenced here: PBMCs, sampled from a glioma patient whose treatment included an IDH1 peptide vaccine. These receptors were taken from a man aged 50 to 60 with glioma.

The chain employs TRBV4-1 and TRBJ2-7, with 9 positions matching TRBD1. V shed 1 base and J 2 bases; nucleotides not matched to a gene: 3. The CDR3 extends over 15 amino acids. CDR1 is MGHRA and CDR2 is YSYEKL in the germline V gene. CDR3 residues: CASSQVRDRAYEQYF. The CDR3, as DNA: TGCGCCAGCAGCCAAGTTAGGGACAGGGCCTACGAGCAGTACTTC.

This chain links TRBV6-1 with TRBJ1-1; D gene ambiguous. The CDR3 extends over 13 amino acids. Trimming pared 7 bases from V and 0 bases from J, leaving 9 bases between. Germline-derived CDR1 and CDR2 are MNHNS and SASEGT. The CDR3 sequence is CASTQTLNTEAFF. The CDR3 DNA follows: TGTGCCAGCACCCAGACACTGAACACTGAAGCTTTCTTT.

The chain carries TRBV6-5 and TRBJ2-7; TRBD1 matches at 8 bases. In germline, CDR1 is MNHEY, CDR2 SVGAGI. Trimming cost V 5 bases and J 5 bases; bases outside gene matches: 11. The CDR3 contains 15 residues. This CDR3 is CASSRYRQGHDEQYF. The CDR3 coding sequence is TGTGCCAGCAGTCGCTACCGACAGGGGCACGACGAGCAGTACTTC.

The V and J genes are TRBV7-9 and TRBJ2-5; 8 bases align to TRBD2. CDR3 size: 17 residues. Germline values: CDR1 SEHNR, CDR2 FQNEAQ (reference sequence). V was pared by 1 base and J by 1 base, with 8 bases of the junction left unmatched. The CDR3 nucleotides read TGTGCCAGCAGCTTAGTACCGACTAGCGATTCCCAAGAGACCCAGTACTTC. Protein: CASSLVPTSDSQETQYF.

This sequence joins TRBV29-1 and TRBJ1-1; unclear D gene. Germline V gene data show CDR1 as SQVTM and CDR2 as ANQGSEA. The CDR3 loop spans 11 amino acids. The V end lost 4 bases, the J end lost 11 bases, and 14 bases lay between the germline ends. CDR3 in DNA: TGCAGCGTTGTAGGGCCTACAGAGGCTTTCTTT. It yields the protein CSVVGPTEAFF.

The genes are TRBV4-3 and TRBJ2-7; D is unclear. The germline CDR1 and CDR2 sequences are LGHNA and YSLEER. This CDR3 comprises 14 residues. Trimming shortened V by 4 bases and J by 4 bases, and 14 bases separated the two germline ends. The CDR3: CASSPALAGYEQYF. The CDR3 nucleotides are TGCGCCAGCAGCCCTGCCCTGGCCGGGTACGAGCAGTACTTC.